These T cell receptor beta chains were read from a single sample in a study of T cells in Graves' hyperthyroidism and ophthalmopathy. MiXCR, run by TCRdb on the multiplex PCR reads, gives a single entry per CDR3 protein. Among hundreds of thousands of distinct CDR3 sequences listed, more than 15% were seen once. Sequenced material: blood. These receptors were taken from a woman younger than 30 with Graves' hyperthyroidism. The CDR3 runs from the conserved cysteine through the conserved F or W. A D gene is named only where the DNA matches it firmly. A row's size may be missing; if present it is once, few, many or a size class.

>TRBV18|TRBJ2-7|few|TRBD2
CASSPLRRLAGPPAYEQYF
TGTGCCAGCTCACCACTAAGAAGACTAGCGGGGCCCCCGGCCTACGAGCAGTACTTC
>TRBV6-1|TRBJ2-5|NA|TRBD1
CASSEELGGTGPGETQYF
TGTGCCAGCAGTGAAGAGCTCGGGGGGACAGGGCCAGGGGAGACCCAGTACTTC
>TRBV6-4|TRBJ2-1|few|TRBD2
CASSKSGRAVGDEQFF
TGTGCCAGCAGTAAAAGCGGGAGGGCGGTAGGCGATGAGCAGTTCTTC
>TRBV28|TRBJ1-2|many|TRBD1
CASGGQGSYGYTF
TGTGCCAGCGGAGGACAGGGGAGCTATGGCTACACCTTC
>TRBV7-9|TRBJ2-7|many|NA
CASSLTLLGAYEQYF
TGTGCCAGCAGCTTAACTCTTCTGGGGGCCTACGAGCAGTACTTC
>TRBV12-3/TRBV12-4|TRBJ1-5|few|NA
CASGRFSNQPQHF
TGTGCCAGCGGTCGGTTTAGCAATCAGCCCCAGCATTTT
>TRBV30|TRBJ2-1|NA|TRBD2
CAGLAGATYNEQFF
TGTGCCGGACTAGCGGGAGCAACCTACAATGAGCAGTTCTTC
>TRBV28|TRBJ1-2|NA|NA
CASSNRNFNGYTF
TGTGCCAGCAGTAACAGAAATTTCAATGGCTACACCTTC
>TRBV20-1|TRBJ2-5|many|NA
CSARVQVGETQYF
TGCAGTGCTAGAGTTCAGGTGGGGGAGACCCAGTACTTC
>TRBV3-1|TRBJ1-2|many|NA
CASSVWTANNYGYTF
TGTGCCAGCAGCGTATGGACAGCCAATAACTATGGCTACACCTTC
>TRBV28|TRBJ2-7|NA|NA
CASSPTRQWQYF
TGTGCCAGCAGTCCTACCCGACAGTGGCAGTACTTC
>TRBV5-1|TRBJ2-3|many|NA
CASSLYGTDTQYF
TGCGCCAGCAGCTTGTACGGCACAGATACGCAGTATTTT
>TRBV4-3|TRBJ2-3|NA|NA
CASSRTSAVQGTDTQYF
TGCGCCAGCAGCCGGACTTCAGCGGTTCAGGGCACAGATACGCAGTATTTT
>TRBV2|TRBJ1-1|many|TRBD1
CASTWDRERGGTEAFF
TGTGCCAGCACTTGGGACAGGGAGAGGGGGGGCACTGAAGCTTTCTTT
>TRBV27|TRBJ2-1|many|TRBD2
CASSFFASGISYNEQFF
TGTGCCAGCAGTTTTTTCGCTAGCGGGATTTCCTACAATGAGCAGTTCTTC
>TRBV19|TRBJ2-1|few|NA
CASSIDQGAYNEQFF
TGTGCCAGTAGTATAGATCAGGGAGCCTACAATGAGCAGTTCTTC
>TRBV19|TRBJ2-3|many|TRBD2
CASSLLAGGRTDTQYF
TGTGCCAGTAGTCTTCTAGCGGGGGGACGCACAGATACGCAGTATTTT
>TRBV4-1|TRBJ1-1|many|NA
CASSPLNLGRSNTEAFF
TGCGCCAGCAGCCCACTTAACCTAGGACGGTCGAACACTGAAGCTTTCTTT
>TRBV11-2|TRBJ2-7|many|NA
CASSYLMDSYEQYF
TGTGCCAGCAGCTACCTTATGGACAGCTACGAGCAGTACTTC
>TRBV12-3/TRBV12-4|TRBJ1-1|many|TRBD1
CASTLNRGENTEAFF
TGTGCCAGCACTCTAAACAGGGGCGAGAACACTGAAGCTTTCTTT
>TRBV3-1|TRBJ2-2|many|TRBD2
CASTTRLGTSGTNTGELFF
TGTGCCAGCACCACCCGTCTGGGGACTAGCGGGACGAACACCGGGGAGCTGTTTTTT
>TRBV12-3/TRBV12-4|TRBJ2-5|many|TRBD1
CASNRGHGGTQYF
TGTGCCAGCAATAGGGGGCATGGGGGGACCCAGTACTTC
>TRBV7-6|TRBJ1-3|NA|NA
CASSLGPLSGNTIYF
TGTGCCAGCAGCTTAGGACCGCTTTCTGGAAACACCATATATTTT
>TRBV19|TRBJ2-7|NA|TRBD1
CASSPKGTATYEQYF
TGTGCCAGTAGTCCGAAAGGGACAGCGACCTACGAGCAGTACTTC
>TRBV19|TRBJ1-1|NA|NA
CASSIGVLNTEAFF
TGTGCCAGTAGTATAGGGGTGTTGAACACTGAAGCTTTCTTT
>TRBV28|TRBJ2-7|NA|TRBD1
CRTGTGDPYEQYF
TGTCGCACCGGGACAGGGGACCCCTACGAGCAGTACTTC
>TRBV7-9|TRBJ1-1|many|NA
CASSLVAAMNTEAFF
TGTGCCAGCAGCTTAGTAGCAGCTATGAACACTGAAGCTTTCTTT
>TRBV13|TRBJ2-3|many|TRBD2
CASSSTGLAGVTDTQYF
TGTGCCAGCAGTTCAACGGGACTAGCGGGAGTCACAGATACGCAGTATTTT
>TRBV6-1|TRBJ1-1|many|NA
CASSVPGPNTEAFF
TGTGCCAGCAGTGTCCCGGGACCGAACACTGAAGCTTTCTTT
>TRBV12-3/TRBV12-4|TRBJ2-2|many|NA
CASSLKGAGELFF
TGTGCCAGCAGTTTAAAGGGGGCCGGGGAGCTGTTTTTT
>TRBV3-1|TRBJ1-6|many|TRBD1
CASSQSGTGNSPLHF
TGTGCCAGCAGCCAATCAGGGACAGGGAATTCACCCCTCCACTTT
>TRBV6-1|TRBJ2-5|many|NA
CASSWGPAGNQETQYF
TGTGCCAGCAGTTGGGGCCCCGCGGGGAACCAAGAGACCCAGTACTTC
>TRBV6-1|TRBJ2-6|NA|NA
CASSLTEAGANVLTF
TGTGCCAGCAGTTTGACAGAGGCTGGGGCCAACGTCCTGACTTTC
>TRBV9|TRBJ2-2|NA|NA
CASSVDVTTGELFF
TGTGCCAGCAGCGTAGATGTGACCACCGGGGAGCTGTTTTTT
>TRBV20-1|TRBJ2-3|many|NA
CSAYDTSTDTQYF
TGCAGTGCCTACGACACAAGCACAGATACGCAGTATTTT
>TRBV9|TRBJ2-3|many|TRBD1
CASSVQGAPRTDTQYF
TGTGCCAGCAGCGTACAGGGGGCACCGCGGACAGATACGCAGTATTTT
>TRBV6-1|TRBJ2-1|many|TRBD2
CASSLTSGRADEQFF
TGTGCCAGCAGTTTGACTAGCGGGAGGGCCGATGAGCAGTTCTTC
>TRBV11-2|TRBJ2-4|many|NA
CASSEGVKNIQYF
TGTGCCAGCAGCGAAGGGGTCAAAAACATTCAGTACTTC
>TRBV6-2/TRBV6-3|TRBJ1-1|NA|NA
CASSYGHLEAFF
TGTGCCAGCAGTTACGGACACCTTGAAGCTTTCTTT
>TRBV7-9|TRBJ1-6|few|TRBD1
CASSTGQGLGSPLHF
TGTGCCAGCAGCACTGGACAGGGGCTGGGTTCACCCCTCCACTTT
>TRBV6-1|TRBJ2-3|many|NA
CASSGDREAHTQYF
TGTGCCAGCAGTGGTGACAGGGAGGCCCATACGCAGTATTTT
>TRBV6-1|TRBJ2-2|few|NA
CASSSHPNGELFF
TGTGCCAGCAGCTCCCACCCGAATGGGGAGCTGTTTTTT
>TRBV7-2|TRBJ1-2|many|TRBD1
CASSLGQRPYGYTF
TGTGCCAGCAGTTTGGGACAGCGACCCTATGGCTACACCTTC
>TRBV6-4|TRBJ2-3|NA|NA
CASSVDGEFSTDTQYF
TGTGCCAGCAGTGTTGATGGGGAATTCAGCACAGATACGCAGTATTTT
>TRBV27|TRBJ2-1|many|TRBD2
CASKGLADNEQFF
TGTGCCAGCAAGGGACTAGCGGACAATGAGCAGTTCTTC
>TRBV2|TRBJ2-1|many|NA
CASSVQGVQFF
TGTGCCAGCAGTGTCCAAGGGGTGCAGTTCTTC
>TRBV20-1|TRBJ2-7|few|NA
CSAHDSYEQYF
TGCAGTGCTCACGACTCCTACGAGCAGTACTTC
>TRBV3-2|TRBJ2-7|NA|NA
CASSQLETTRSSYEQYF
TGTGCCAGCAGCCAACTTGAAACTACCAGGAGCTCCTACGAGCAGTACTTC
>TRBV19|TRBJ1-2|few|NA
CASTYDNDYGYTF
TGTGCCAGTACCTATGATAACGATTATGGCTACACCTTC
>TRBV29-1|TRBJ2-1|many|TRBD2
CSVELGRGAYNEQFF
TGCAGCGTTGAACTAGGGCGGGGGGCCTACAATGAGCAGTTCTTC
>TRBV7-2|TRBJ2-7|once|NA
CASSSNRDPYEQYF
TGTGCCAGCAGCTCAAACAGGGACCCCTACGAGCAGTACTTC
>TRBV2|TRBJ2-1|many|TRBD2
CASCKEREVGNEQFF
TGTGCCAGCTGTAAAGAGCGGGAGGTCGGCAATGAGCAGTTCTTC
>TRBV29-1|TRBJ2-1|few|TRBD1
CSVRTGGNEQFF
TGCAGCGTTAGGACAGGGGGGAATGAGCAGTTCTTC
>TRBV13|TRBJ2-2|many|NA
CASSLIRGGELFF
TGTGCCAGCAGCTTAATCCGGGGCGGGGAGCTGTTTTTT